This TCR beta chain was profiled in a study of blood T cell repertoires in COVID-19. Overall study context: Sources were T cells, B-cell-depleted T cells, or PBMCs; the material itself was cDNA or gDNA.

Recovery meant two consecutive negative NP/OP PCR tests, professional clearance, or resolved symptoms. In this sample, this clone turned up a few times. Trimming took off 4 bases at V and 0 bases at J, with 12 bases between the two ends. Germline values: CDR1 SGHTA, CDR2 FQGNSA. This CDR3 has 15 residues. Per the original data handling: Quantification of nucleated cells was approximated via reference gene primer amplification. Measured with immunoSEQ multiplex PCR; TCRdb has only the in-frame clones, and not every one. V and J calls and clone size are given by that table; D and trimming were obtained from the DNA. The table shows a few hundred thousand clones, with just under 85% occurring only once.

The receptor was derived from a man between 40 and 49 years old who had recovered from COVID-19. The chain has TRBV7-2 and TRBJ1-1, with a tentative D call TRBD1 (5 bases). The sequenced sample consisted of PBMCs or T cells enriched from blood (not recorded which). The CDR3 coding sequence is TGTGCCAGCAGCTCCAGGGTTCCCTTGAACACTGAAGCTTTCTTT. Translating gives CASSSRVPLNTEAFF.